One T cell receptor beta chain is described in this entry. The data were taken from a study of blood T cells in healthy people across ages. The CDR3 extends over 12 amino acids. Germline-derived CDR1 and CDR2 are PRHDT and FYEKMQ (reference sequence). Between the trimmed V and J ends, which lost 5 bases and 8 bases, there was a span of 10 bases. A second PCR, run for about 6 to 12 cycles, used a sample-barcoded 5' primer plus a J-beta primer mix. TCRdb ran MiXCR on the 5' RACE reads and lists one entry per CDR3 protein. Here the sample spans roughly 800,000 distinct CDR3 sequences, 55% to 70% being singletons.

Material for sequencing was blood. J is TRBJ2-1 and V is TRBV13, with TRBD2 as a possible D gene (5 bases). The TCR comes from a man younger than 40 in good health. CDR3 sequence reads: CASSISRDEQFF. As DNA, the CDR3 is TGTGCCAGCAGCATCTCGAGGGATGAGCAGTTCTTC.